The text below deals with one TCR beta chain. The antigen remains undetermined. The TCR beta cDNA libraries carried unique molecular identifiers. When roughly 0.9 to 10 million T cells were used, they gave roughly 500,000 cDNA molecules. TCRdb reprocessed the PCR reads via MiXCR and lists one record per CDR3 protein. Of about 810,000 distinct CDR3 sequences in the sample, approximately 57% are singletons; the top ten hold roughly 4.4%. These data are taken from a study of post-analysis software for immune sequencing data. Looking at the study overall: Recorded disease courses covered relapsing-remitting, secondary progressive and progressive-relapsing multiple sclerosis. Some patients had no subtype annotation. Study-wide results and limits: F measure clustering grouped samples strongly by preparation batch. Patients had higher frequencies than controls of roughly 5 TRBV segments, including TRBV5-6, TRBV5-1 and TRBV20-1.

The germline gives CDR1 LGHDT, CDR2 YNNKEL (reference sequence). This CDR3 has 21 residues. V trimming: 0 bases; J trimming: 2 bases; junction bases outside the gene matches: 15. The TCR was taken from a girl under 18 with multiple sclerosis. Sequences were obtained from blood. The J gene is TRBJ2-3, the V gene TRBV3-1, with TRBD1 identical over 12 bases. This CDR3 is CASSQDLKGQGAIGYTDTQYF. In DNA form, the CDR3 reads TGTGCCAGCAGCCAAGATCTAAAGGGACAGGGGGCGATCGGCTACACAGATACGCAGTATTTT.